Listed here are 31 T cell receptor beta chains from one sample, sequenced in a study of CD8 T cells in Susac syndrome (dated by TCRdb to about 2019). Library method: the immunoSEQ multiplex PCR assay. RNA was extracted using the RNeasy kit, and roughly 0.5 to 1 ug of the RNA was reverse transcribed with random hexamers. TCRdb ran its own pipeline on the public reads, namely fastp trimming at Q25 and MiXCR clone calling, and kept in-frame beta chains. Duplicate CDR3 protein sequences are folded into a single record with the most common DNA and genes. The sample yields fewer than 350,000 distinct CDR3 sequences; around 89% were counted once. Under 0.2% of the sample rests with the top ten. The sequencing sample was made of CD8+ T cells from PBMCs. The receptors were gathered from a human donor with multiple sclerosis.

CDR3 nucleotide sequence: TGTGCCTGGAGTGTGCTTAGCGATGAGCAGTTCTTC. It is translated as CAWSVLSDEQFF. The chain recombines TRBV30 with TRBJ2-1, with D perhaps matching TRBD2 (5 bases). Trimming removed 0 bases from V and 8 bases from J, with 8 bases in between. There are 12 residues in the CDR3. Germline V gives CDR1 GTSNPN, CDR2 SVGIG (reference sequence).

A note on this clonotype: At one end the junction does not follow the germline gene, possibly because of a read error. CDR3 region: CASSEGNSYERYF. CDR3 DNA: TGTGCCAGCAGTGAGGGCAATTCCTACGAGCGGTACTTC. V and J are TRBV25-1 and TRBJ2-7; D gene ambiguous. This CDR3 has 13 residues. Germline V CDR1 and CDR2: MGHDK, SYGVNS.

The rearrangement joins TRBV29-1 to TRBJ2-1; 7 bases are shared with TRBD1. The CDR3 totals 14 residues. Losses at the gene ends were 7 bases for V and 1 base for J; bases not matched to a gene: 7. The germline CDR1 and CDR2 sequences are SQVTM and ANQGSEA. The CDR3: CSAKPGQSYNEQFF. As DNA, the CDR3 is TGCAGCGCAAAGCCGGGACAGTCCTACAATGAGCAGTTCTTC.

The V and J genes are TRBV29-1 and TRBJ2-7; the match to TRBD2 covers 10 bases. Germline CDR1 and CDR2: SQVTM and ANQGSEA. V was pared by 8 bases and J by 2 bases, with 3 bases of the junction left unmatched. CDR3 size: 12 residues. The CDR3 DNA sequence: TGCAGCATTAGCGGGGGGCCCTACGAGCAGTACTTC. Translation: CSISGGPYEQYF.

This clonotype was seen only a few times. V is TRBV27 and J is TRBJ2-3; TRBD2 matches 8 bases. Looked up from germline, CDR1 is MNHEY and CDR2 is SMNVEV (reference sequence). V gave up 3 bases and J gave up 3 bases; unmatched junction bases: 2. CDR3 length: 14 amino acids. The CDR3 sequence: CASSLSGSTDTQYF. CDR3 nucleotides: TGTGCCAGCAGTTTGAGCGGGAGTACAGATACGCAGTATTTT.

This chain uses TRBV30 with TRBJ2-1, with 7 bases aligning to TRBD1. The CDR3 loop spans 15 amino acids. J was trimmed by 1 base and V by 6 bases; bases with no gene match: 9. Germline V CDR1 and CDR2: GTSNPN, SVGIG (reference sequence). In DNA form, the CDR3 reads TGTGCCTGTACACTATCAGGGGGATCCTACAATGAGCAGTTCTTC. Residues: CACTLSGGSYNEQFF.

The chain's CDR3 is CASSYEAVEAFF. The CDR3 DNA reads TGTGCCAGCAGTTACGAGGCGGTGGAAGCTTTCTTT. The rearrangement uses TRBV6-2 or TRBV6-3 and TRBJ1-1, with no clear D. Trimming pared 2 bases from V and 8 bases from J, leaving 9 bases between. CDR3 length: 12 amino acids. Germline V CDR1 and CDR2: MNHEY, SVGEGT.

CDR3 amino acids: CAWSETSTNEKLFF. The DNA of the CDR3 is TGTGCCTGGAGTGAGACCTCAACTAATGAAAAACTGTTTTTT. J is TRBJ1-4 and V is TRBV30; D unresolved. CDR1 is GTSNPN, CDR2 SVGIG, per germline (reference sequence). This CDR3 is 14 amino acids long. Trimming took off 1 base at V and 0 bases at J, with 6 bases between the two ends.

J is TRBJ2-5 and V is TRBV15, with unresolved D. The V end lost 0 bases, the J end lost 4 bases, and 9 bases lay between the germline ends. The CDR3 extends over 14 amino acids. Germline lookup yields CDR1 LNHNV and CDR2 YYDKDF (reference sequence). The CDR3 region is CATSRDRARETQYF. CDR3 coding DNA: TGTGCCACCAGCAGAGACCGGGCGAGAGAGACCCAGTACTTC.

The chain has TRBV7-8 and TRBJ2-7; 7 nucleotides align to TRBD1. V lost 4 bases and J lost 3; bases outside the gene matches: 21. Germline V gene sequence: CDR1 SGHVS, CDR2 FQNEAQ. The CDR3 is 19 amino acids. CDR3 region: CASSSDSRIRTGRGYEQYF. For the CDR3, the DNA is TGTGCCAGCAGCTCCGACTCGCGGATTCGGACAGGAAGGGGCTACGAGCAGTACTTC.

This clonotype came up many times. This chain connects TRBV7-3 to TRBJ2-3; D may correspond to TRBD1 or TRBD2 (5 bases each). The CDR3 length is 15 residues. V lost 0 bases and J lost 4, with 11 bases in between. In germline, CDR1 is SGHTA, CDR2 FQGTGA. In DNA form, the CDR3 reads TGTGCCAGCAGCTTAACTGGGACCAAGGCAGATACGCAGTATTTT. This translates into CASSLTGTKADTQYF. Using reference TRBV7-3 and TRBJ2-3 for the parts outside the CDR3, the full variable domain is GAGVSQTPSNKVTEKGKYVELRCDPISGHTALYWYRQSLGQGPEFLIYFQGTGAADDSGLPNDRFFAVRPEGSVSTLKIQRTERGDSAVYLCASSLTGTKADTQYFGPGTRLTVL.

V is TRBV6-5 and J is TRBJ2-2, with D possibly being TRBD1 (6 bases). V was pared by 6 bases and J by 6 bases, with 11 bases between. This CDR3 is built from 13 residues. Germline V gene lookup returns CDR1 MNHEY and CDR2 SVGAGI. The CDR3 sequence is CASRAGDPGELFF. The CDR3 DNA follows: TGTGCCAGCAGGGCAGGGGATCCCGGGGAGCTGTTTTTT.

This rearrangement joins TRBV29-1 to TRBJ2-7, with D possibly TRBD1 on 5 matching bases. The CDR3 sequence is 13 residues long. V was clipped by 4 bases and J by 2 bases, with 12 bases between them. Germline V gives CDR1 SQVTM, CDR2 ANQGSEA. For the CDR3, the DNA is TGCAGCGTTGCCCCAGGGTGGGCCTACGAGCAGTACTTC. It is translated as CSVAPGWAYEQYF.

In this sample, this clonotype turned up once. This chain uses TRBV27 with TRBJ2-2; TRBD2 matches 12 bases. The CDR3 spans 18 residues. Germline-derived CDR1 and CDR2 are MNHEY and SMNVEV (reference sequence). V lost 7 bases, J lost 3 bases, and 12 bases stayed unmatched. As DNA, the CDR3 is TGTGCCAGCATCTCTCTCGGACTAGCGGGGACTTACACCGGGGAGCTGTTTTTT. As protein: CASISLGLAGTYTGELFF.

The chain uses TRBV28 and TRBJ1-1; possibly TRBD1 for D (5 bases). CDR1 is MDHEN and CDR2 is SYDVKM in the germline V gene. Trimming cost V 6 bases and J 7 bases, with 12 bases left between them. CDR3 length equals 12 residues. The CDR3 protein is CASSGGRVEAFF. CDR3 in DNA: TGTGCCAGCAGCGGGGGTAGAGTTGAAGCTTTCTTT.

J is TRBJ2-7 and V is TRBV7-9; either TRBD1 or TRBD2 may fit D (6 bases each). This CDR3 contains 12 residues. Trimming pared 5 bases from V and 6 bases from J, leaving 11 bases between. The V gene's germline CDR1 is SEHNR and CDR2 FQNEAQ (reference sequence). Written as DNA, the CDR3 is TGTGCCAGCAGCGGAGGGACATCCGAGCAGTACTTC. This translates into CASSGGTSEQYF.

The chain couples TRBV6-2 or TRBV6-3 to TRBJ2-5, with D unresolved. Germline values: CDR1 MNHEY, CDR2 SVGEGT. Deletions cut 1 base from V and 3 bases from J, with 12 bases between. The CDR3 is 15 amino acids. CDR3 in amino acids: CASSYFRHREETQYF. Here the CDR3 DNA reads TGTGCCAGCAGTTACTTTCGTCATAGGGAAGAGACCCAGTACTTC.

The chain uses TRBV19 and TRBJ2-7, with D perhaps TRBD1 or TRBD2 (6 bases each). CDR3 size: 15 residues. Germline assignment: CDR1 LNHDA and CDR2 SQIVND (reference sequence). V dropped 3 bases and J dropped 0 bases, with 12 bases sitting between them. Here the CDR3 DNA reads TGTGCCAGTAGTATCTTTGGGGGGCCCTCCTACGAGCAGTACTTC. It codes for CASSIFGGPSYEQYF.

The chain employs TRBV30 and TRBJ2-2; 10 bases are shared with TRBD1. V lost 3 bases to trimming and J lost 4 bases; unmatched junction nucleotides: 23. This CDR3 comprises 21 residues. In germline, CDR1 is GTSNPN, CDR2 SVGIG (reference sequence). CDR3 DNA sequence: TGTGCCTGGAGCCGAACCTCGGTCCCCTGGGACAGGGGAGAGGGCACCGGGGAGCTGTTTTTT. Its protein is CAWSRTSVPWDRGEGTGELFF.

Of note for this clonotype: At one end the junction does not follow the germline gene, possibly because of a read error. The CDR3 sequence is CSARDYHEQFF. CDR3 DNA sequence: TGCAGTGCTAGGGACTACCATGAGCAGTTCTTC. This chain uses TRBV20-1 with TRBJ2-1; D is perhaps TRBD2 (6 bases). This CDR3 spans 11 amino acids. Per the germline V gene, CDR1 is DFQATT and CDR2 is SNEGSKA (reference sequence).

CDR3 sequence reads: CASSSFRGQGYFDEQFF. The CDR3 DNA follows: TGTGCCAGCAGCTCTTTTCGTGGACAGGGGTATTTCGATGAGCAGTTCTTC. The chain is built from TRBV11-1 and TRBJ2-1; 9 bases are shared with TRBD1. Trimming took 4 bases from V and 8 from J; bases not matched to a gene: 15. The CDR3 has 17 amino acids. Germline CDR1 reads SGHAT; CDR2 reads FQDESV (reference sequence).

The CDR3 sequence: CAWDPGQGASPAYEQYF. The CDR3 nucleotides are TGTGCCTGGGATCCGGGACAGGGGGCTTCCCCGGCCTACGAGCAGTACTTC. V and J are TRBV30 and TRBJ2-7; 12 bases match TRBD1. The CDR3 covers 17 residues. CDR1 is GTSNPN and CDR2 is SVGIG in the germline V gene (reference sequence). With V trimmed by 5 bases and J by 2 bases, 13 bases remained unmatched.

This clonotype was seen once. CDR3 region: CASSLYGETQYF. As DNA, the CDR3 is TGTGCCAGCAGCTTATATGGGGAGACCCAGTACTTC. The gene calls are TRBV7-9 and TRBJ2-5, with D hard to call. CDR1 and CDR2 from the germline V gene are SEHNR and FQNEAQ (reference sequence). The V gene lost 2 bases and the J gene lost 5 bases, with 6 bases spanning the gap. This CDR3 has 12 residues.

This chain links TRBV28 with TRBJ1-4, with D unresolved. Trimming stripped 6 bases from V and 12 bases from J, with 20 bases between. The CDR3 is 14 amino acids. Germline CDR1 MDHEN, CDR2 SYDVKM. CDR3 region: CASSPRLRTYQLFF. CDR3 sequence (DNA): TGTGCCAGCAGCCCAAGACTAAGGACTTACCAACTGTTTTTT.

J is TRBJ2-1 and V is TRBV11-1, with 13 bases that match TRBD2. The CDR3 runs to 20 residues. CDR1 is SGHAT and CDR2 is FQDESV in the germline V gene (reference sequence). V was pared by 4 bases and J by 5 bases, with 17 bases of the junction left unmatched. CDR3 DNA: TGTGCCAGCAGCTCCTCAAGGCGGACTAGCGGGAGATTCGGAGACAATGAGCAGTTCTTC. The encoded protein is CASSSSRRTSGRFGDNEQFF.

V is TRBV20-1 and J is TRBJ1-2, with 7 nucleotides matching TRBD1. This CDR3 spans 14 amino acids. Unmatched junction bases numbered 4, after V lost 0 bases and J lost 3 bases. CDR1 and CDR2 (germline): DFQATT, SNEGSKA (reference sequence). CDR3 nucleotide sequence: TGCAGTGCTAGAGATCAAGACAGGGACTATGGCTACACCTTC. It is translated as CSARDQDRDYGYTF.

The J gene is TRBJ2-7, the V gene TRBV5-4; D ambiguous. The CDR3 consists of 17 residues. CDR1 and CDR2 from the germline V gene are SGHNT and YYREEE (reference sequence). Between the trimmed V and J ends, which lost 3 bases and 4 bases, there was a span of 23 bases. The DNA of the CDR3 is TGTGCCAGCAGCTCCCTGAGGTCGTACATAGAAGGATACGAGCAGTACTTC. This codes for CASSSLRSYIEGYEQYF.

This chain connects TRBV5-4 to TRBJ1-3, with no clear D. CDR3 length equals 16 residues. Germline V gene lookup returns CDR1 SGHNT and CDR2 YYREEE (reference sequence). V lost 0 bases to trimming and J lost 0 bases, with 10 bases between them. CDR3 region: CASSLADANSGNTIYF. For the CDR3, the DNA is TGTGCCAGCAGCTTGGCGGACGCCAACTCTGGAAACACCATATATTTT.

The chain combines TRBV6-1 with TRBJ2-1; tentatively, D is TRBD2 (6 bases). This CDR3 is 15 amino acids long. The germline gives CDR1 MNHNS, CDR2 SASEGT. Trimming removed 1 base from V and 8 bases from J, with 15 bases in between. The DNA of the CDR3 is TGTGCCAGCAGTGAAGGGCGGGACCCCCCGGATGAGCAGTTCTTC. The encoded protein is CASSEGRDPPDEQFF.

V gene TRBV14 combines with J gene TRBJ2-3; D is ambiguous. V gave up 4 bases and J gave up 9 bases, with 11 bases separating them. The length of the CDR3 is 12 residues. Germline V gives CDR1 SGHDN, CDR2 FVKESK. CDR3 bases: TGTGCCAGCAGCCTGGACCCTCGAACGCAGTATTTT. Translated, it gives CASSLDPRTQYF.

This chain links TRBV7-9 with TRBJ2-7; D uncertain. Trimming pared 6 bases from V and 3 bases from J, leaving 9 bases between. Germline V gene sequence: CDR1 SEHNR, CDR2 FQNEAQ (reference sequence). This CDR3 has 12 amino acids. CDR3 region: CASRSGDYEQYF. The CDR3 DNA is TGTGCCAGCAGGTCTGGGGACTACGAGCAGTACTTC. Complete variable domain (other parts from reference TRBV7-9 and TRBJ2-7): DTGVSQNPRHKITKRGQNVTFRCDPISEHNRLYWYRQTLGQGPEFLTYFQNEAQLEKSRLLSDRFSAERPKGSFSTLEIQRTEQGDSAMYLCASRSGDYEQYFGPGTRLTVT.